This T cell receptor beta chain was recorded in a study of CD8 T cells in ankylosing spondylitis. Broader study findings: Previously reported in reactive arthritis synovial fluid and blood were some of the motif variants. Among TCR beta sequences, a motif of eight or nine highly homologous variants appeared characteristic of ankylosing spondylitis blood. Disease-linked clones proved CD8+ and comparatively uncommon in peripheral blood. There was reportedly significant enrichment of clones that were disease-linked in matched ankylosing spondylitis synovial fluid.

This clonotype has a count of ten or more. Its antigen is currently unknown. Construction of TCR beta libraries was performed using quantitative 5'-RACE with molecular barcodes. Using its own MiXCR run on the 5' RACE reads, TCRdb lists one record per CDR3 protein. The repertoire holds more than 250,000 distinct CDR3 sequences, with under 8.5% as singletons. CDR1 and CDR2 (germline): DFQATT, SNEGSKA (reference sequence). J gave up 6 bases and V 5 bases, and 9 bases lay outside the gene matches. The CDR3 covers 14 residues. The J gene is TRBJ2-2, the V gene TRBV20-1; 7 nucleotides line up with TRBD2. Source material: blood, either unsorted or a sorted T cell fraction (not recorded which). The sequence came from a male donor with ankylosing spondylitis. CDR3 bases: TGCAGTGCTCCTCTTCCGGGAGGCCCCGGGGAGCTGTTTTTT. It specifies CSAPLPGGPGELFF.